This is a list of T cell receptor beta chains from one sample in a study of beta chain features in type 1 diabetes. Sequencing used immunoSEQ multiplex PCR; TCRdb keeps in-frame clones, though not all of them. The table has some 700,000 clones, around an eighth seen once. Specimen: naive CD4+ T cells from blood. Receptor source: a man between 18 and 35 years old with type 1 diabetes. Both conserved end residues are part of each CDR3. A D gene is named only where the DNA matches it firmly. Expanded clones are given a class, and other clones once, few, many or no size at all.

v_call	clone_size	j_call	d_call	cdr3_nt	cdr3_aa
TRBV7-6	.	TRBJ2-6	.	TGTGCCAGCAGCTTAGGCGTCGCTTCCCCTTCCAACGTCCTGACTTTC	CASSLGVASPSNVLTF
TRBV28	few	TRBJ2-5	.	TGTGCCAGCAGTCCCCTCCGGACAGCTCAAGAGACCCAGTACTTC	CASSPLRTAQETQYF
TRBV10-3	.	TRBJ2-2	.	TGTGCCATCAGTGAGGTCCGGGGTCCCACCGGGGAGCTGTTTTTT	CAISEVRGPTGELFF
TRBV30	few	TRBJ1-5	TRBD1	TGTGCCTGGACTCACAGGGGGCGCGAAGGGTATAGCAATCAGCCCCAGCATTTT	CAWTHRGREGYSNQPQHF
TRBV2	.	TRBJ1-5	TRBD1	TGTGCCAGCGGGGGACAGTATCAGCCCCAGCATTTT	CASGGQYQPQHF
TRBV7-9	few	TRBJ2-5	.	TGTGCCAGCAGCTTAACCCCGAAAGAGACCCAGTACTTC	CASSLTPKETQYF
TRBV5-1	few	TRBJ2-5	.	TGCGCCAGCAGCTTGGACGAGACCCAGTACTTC	CASSLDETQYF
TRBV7-8	.	TRBJ1-6	.	TGTGCCAGCAGCTTACGGGGGGTTCACCTGTCGCCCCTCCACTTT	CASSLRGVHLSPLHF
TRBV18	.	TRBJ1-5	.	TGTGCCAGCTCACCGGAGCCAGGAGGTTTGGCCCAGCATTTT	CASSPEPGGLAQHF
TRBV10-3	.	TRBJ2-7	TRBD1	TGTGCCATCAGTGAGCAAACAGGGGGCTTTCACTCCTACGAGCAGTACTTC	CAISEQTGGFHSYEQYF
TRBV25-1	.	TRBJ2-3	.	TGTGCCAGCAGTGAGCCGGCGGTTCCAGATACGCAGTATTTT	CASSEPAVPDTQYF
TRBV25-1	few	TRBJ2-3	.	TGTGCCAGCAGTGCTCGAGGGACAGATACGCAGTATTTT	CASSARGTDTQYF
TRBV7-2	.	TRBJ2-2	.	TGTGCCAGCAGCCAGGGGAACACCGGGGAGCTGTTTTTT	CASSQGNTGELFF
TRBV5-4	few	TRBJ2-7	.	TGTGCCAGCAGCGGTTACGCGAGCTCCTACGAGCAGTACTTC	CASSGYASSYEQYF
TRBV6-5	.	TRBJ1-1	.	TGTGCCAGCAGTTACCTCACGCAGAAATCAGGGACGGCTTTCTTT	CASSYLTQKSGTAFF
TRBV20-1	few	TRBJ2-7	.	TGCAGTGCCCCGAGGGCCTACGAGCAGTACTTC	CSAPRAYEQYF
TRBV5-6	few	TRBJ2-1	TRBD2	TGTGCCAGCAGCTTGCTAGCGGGGTTCAATGAGCAGTTCTTC	CASSLLAGFNEQFF
TRBV2	few	TRBJ1-6	TRBD1	TGTGCCAGCAGTCGACAGGGGTCCGTCGTCCACTTT	CASSRQGSVVHF
TRBV30	few	TRBJ1-5	.	TGTGCCTGGAGTGGAGGGAGCAATCAGCCCCAGCATTTT	CAWSGGSNQPQHF
TRBV7-2	few	TRBJ2-2	.	TGTGCCAGCAGTAAAACAGGGACCGGGGAGCTGTTTTTT	CASSKTGTGELFF
TRBV11-2	.	TRBJ1-5	.	TGTGCCAGCACCCCGGGGGGGCCCAATCAGCCCCAGCATTTT	CASTPGGPNQPQHF
TRBV5-4	.	TRBJ2-7	.	TGTGCCAGCAGCCTTGTGGATCCTCCCTTCTACGAGCAGTACTTC	CASSLVDPPFYEQYF
TRBV6-6	.	TRBJ1-2	.	TGCGTAGGACGACAAGACTATGGCTACACCTTC	CVGRQDYGYTF
TRBV5-1	.	TRBJ2-2	.	TGCGCCAGCAGCCCGAACACCGGGGAGCTGTTTTTT	CASSPNTGELFF
TRBV5-1	.	TRBJ1-1	.	TGCGCCAGCAGCTTGGACCGCTTTGAAGCTTTCTTT	CASSLDRFEAFF
TRBV6-5	.	TRBJ1-2	TRBD1	TGTGCCAGCAGGCGGGACAGGGCCCTTTATGGCTACACCTTC	CASRRDRALYGYTF
TRBV6-1	.	TRBJ2-7	TRBD1	TGTGCCACCGTACAGGGGGCGGAGTACGAGCAGTACTTC	CATVQGAEYEQYF
TRBV4-1	.	TRBJ1-6	.	TGCGCCAGCAGCCGCCCCCCATCACCCCTCCACTTT	CASSRPPSPLHF
TRBV28	few	TRBJ1-5	TRBD1	TGTGCCAGCAGTTTCGAGGGGGCGGATCAGCCCCAGCATTTT	CASSFEGADQPQHF
TRBV6-6	few	TRBJ1-6	.	TGTGCCAGCAGTCCCGGGACGGGCTATTCACCCCTCCACTTT	CASSPGTGYSPLHF
TRBV7-8	few	TRBJ2-7	.	TGTGCCAGCAGCTTACGTCTATCGGGGGACTACGAGCAGTACTTC	CASSLRLSGDYEQYF
TRBV5-1	.	TRBJ2-7	TRBD2	TGCGCCAGCAGCTACCCCGGGACTAGCTCCTACGAGCAGTACTTC	CASSYPGTSSYEQYF
TRBV27	.	TRBJ2-3	TRBD2	TGTGCCAGCAGTTTCCACCAACTAGCGGGGGGAATGGATACGCAGTATTTT	CASSFHQLAGGMDTQYF
TRBV6-5	.	TRBJ1-5	.	TGTGCCAGCAGCCCCGTTCTGAATCAGCCCCAGCATTTT	CASSPVLNQPQHF
TRBV30	.	TRBJ2-5	TRBD1	TGTGCCTGGAGTGAGGGGGCAGTTCAAGAGACCCAGTACTTC	CAWSEGAVQETQYF
TRBV18	few	TRBJ2-7	.	TGTGCCAGCTCACCCTCCGCCTACGAGCAGTACTTC	CASSPSAYEQYF
TRBV28	.	TRBJ1-2	.	TGTGCCAGCAGTTTAAGCTATGGCTACACCTTC	CASSLSYGYTF
TRBV30	.	TRBJ1-6	.	TGTGCCTGGGGGCAGGATGATAATTCACCCCTCCACTTT	CAWGQDDNSPLHF
TRBV7-8	.	TRBJ2-5	TRBD2	TGTGCCAGCAGCTTGCGGGTGGCTAGCGGGGGAGAGACCCAGTACTTC	CASSLRVASGGETQYF
TRBV11-3	.	TRBJ2-7	TRBD2	TGTGCCAGCACTCCGGGACTAGCGGACACCTACGAGCAGTACTTC	CASTPGLADTYEQYF
TRBV19	.	TRBJ1-2	.	TGTGCCAGTAGTATAACGGCTCGGGCAGCATCTAACTATGGCTACACCTTC	CASSITARAASNYGYTF